This note documents a single T cell receptor (beta chain) sequence. The data stem from a study of blood T cell repertoires in COVID-19. Overall study context: From T cells, B-cell-depleted T cells, or PBMCs came the material, which was cDNA or gDNA.

How the authors handled the data: Nucleated cell counts were estimated from reference gene primer amplification. Assay: immunoSEQ multiplex PCR; the TCRdb copy retains only in-frame clones and omits some. That table gives V, J and clone size, and the DNA gave D and trimming. The data show roughly 180,000 clones, around 80% seen once. Individuals drawn from 20 to 30 US areas were about 18 to 100 years old. The V gene's germline CDR1 is MNHNS and CDR2 SASEGT. Trimming stripped 1 base from V and 3 bases from J, with 10 bases between. CDR3 length: 15 amino acids. This clonotype was obtained from a woman aged 45-65 years in a cohort exposed to, infected with or recovered from COVID-19 (not recorded which). The rearrangement joins TRBV6-1 to TRBJ1-3; a weak D match, TRBD1 (5 bases). The sequenced material came from PBMCs or T cells enriched from blood (not recorded which). The CDR3 spells CASSEGPGHGNTIYF. The CDR3 DNA follows: TGTGCCAGCAGTGAAGGCCCAGGGCATGGAAACACCATATATTTT.